The next 3 T cell receptor beta chains were all read from a single sample in a study of T cells after yellow fever vaccination (dated by TCRdb to between 2018 and 2021). This sample's treatment or condition label indicates: live attenuated yellow fever vaccine strain. The library was made by 5' RACE. Instrument used: Illumina NovaSeq 6000. TCRdb itself trimmed the public reads at Q25 with fastp, ran MiXCR and retained productive beta chains. Rows matching on CDR3 protein sequence are summarized as one entry with the most common DNA and genes. A total of about 340,000 distinct CDR3 sequences appear in this sample, around an eighth of them only once. The ten largest clones add up to roughly 3.1% of the sample. Sequencing was performed on CD4+ T cells sorted from PBMCs, taken 15 days after the yellow fever booster vaccination. The receptors here all came from a man aged 18 to 30 who received the YFV17D yellow fever vaccine.

For this clonotype: It may be a read error: a sequence one base away is much more abundant. This chain joins TRBV7-9 and TRBJ1-6; D ambiguous. Germline CDR1 is SEHNR and CDR2 is FQNEAQ (reference sequence). With 5 bases removed from V and 6 bases from J, the gap between germline ends came to 8 bases. CDR3 size: 13 residues. CDR3 nucleotide sequence: TGTGCCAGCAGCCCGAACAGTAATTCACCCCTCCACTTT. It codes for CASSPNSNSPLHF.

The gene calls are TRBV5-1 and TRBJ1-2, with TRBD1 identical over 9 bases. The CDR3 consists of 15 residues. The germline V gene encodes CDR1 SGHRS and CDR2 YFSETQ. V was clipped by 0 bases and J by 7 bases; unmatched bases: 7. CDR3 nucleotides: TGCGCCAGCAGCTTGGAATCCGTGACAGGGGGTGGCTACACCTTC. It yields the protein CASSLESVTGGGYTF.

The V and J genes are TRBV5-1 and TRBJ2-1; 9 bases fit TRBD2. Trimming cost V 0 bases and J 3 bases; bases outside gene matches: 4. This CDR3 has 16 residues. The V gene's germline CDR1 is SGHRS and CDR2 YFSETQ. The CDR3 sequence is CASSLVAGALYNEQFF. The CDR3 DNA reads TGCGCCAGCAGCTTGGTAGCGGGGGCCCTCTACAATGAGCAGTTCTTC.